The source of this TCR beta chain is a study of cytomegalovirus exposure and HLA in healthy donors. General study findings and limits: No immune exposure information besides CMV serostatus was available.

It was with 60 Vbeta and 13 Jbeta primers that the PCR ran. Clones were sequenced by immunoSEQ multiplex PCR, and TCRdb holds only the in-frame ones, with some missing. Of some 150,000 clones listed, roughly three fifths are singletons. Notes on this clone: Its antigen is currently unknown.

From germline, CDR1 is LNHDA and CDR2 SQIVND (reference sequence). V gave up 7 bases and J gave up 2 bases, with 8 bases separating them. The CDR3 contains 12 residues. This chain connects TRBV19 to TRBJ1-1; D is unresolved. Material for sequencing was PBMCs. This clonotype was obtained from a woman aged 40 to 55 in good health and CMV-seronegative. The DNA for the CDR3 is TGTGCCAGTAATAGAGGAAACACTGAAGCTTTCTTT. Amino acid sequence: CASNRGNTEAFF.